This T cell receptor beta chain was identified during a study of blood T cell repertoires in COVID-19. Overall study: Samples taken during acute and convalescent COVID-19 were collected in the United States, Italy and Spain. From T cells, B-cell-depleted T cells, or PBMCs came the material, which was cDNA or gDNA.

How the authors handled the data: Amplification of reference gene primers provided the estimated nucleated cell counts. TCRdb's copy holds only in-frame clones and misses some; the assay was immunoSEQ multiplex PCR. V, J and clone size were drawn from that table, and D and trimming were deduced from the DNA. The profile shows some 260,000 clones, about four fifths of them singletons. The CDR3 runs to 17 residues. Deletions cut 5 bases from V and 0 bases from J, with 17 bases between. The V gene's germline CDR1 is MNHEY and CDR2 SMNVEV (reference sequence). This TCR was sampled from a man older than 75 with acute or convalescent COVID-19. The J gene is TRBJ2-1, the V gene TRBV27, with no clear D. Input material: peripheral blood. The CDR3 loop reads CASSPLPFLSSYNEQFF. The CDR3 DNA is TGTGCCAGCAGTCCCCTACCCTTTCTTAGCTCCTACAATGAGCAGTTCTTC.